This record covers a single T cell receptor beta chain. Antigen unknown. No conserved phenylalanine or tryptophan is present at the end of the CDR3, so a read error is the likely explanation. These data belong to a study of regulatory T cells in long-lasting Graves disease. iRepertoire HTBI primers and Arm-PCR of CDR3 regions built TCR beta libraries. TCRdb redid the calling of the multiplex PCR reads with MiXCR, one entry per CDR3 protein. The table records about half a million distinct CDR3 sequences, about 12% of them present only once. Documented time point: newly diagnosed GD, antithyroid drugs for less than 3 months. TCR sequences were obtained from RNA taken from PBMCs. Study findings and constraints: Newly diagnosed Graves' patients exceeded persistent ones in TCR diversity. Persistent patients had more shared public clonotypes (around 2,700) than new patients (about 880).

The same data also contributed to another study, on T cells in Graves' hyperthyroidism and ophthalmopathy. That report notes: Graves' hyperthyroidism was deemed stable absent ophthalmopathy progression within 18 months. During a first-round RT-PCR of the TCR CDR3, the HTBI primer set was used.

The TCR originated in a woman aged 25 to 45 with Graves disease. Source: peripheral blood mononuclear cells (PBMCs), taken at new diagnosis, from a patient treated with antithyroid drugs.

The CDR3 here is CASSIRRQGAYNEQFL. The CDR3 DNA is TGTGCCAGTAGTATCCGAAGACAGGGGGCCTACAATGAGCAGTTCCTC. This chain links TRBV19 with TRBJ2-1; 9 bases map to TRBD1. J lost 2 bases, V lost 3 bases, and 5 bases had no gene match. Germline CDR1 and CDR2: LNHDA and SQIVND (reference sequence). The CDR3 spans 16 residues.